Following are 26 T cell receptor beta chains from one sample sequenced in a study of blood T cell repertoires in COVID-19. Profiled with immunoSEQ multiplex PCR; TCRdb holds only in-frame clones, not every one. The sample has about 140,000 clones, roughly nine tenths seen once; the top ten hold approximately 2.8%. Sequenced: peripheral blood. The source is an older woman with active COVID-19.

This chain links TRBV2 with TRBJ2-7; TRBD1 matches 8 bases. With V trimmed by 6 bases and J by 0 bases, 4 bases remained unmatched. The CDR3 runs 14 residues. Germline V lookup: CDR1 SNHLY, CDR2 FYNNEI. CDR3 DNA: TGTGCCAGCAGGACAGGGGTATCCTCCTACGAGCAGTACTTC. Translating gives CASRTGVSSYEQYF.

The gene calls are TRBV7-2 and TRBJ2-3, with D hard to call. Trimming cost V 2 bases and J 5 bases, with 5 bases left between them. The germline V gene encodes CDR1 SGHTA and CDR2 FQGNSA. The CDR3 length is 12 residues. CDR3: CASSLYGDTQYF. The CDR3 DNA sequence: TGTGCCAGCAGCTTATACGGAGATACGCAGTATTTT.

The chain joins TRBV21-1 to TRBJ2-4; TRBD1 is the table's D call, not checked against the DNA. TRBV21-1 is reported as a pseudogene. This CDR3 has 16 amino acids. The CDR3 sequence: CASSRDGRGAQNIQYF. The DNA for the CDR3 is TGTGCCAGCAGCCGAGATGGCAGGGGCGCCCAAAACATTCAGTACTTC.

This clone appeared a single time. The chain links TRBV5-6 to TRBJ1-6, with unresolved D. The V gene lost 4 bases and the J gene lost 3 bases, with 20 bases spanning the gap. The germline CDR1 and CDR2 sequences are SGHDT and YYEEEE. The CDR3 consists of 18 residues. The CDR3 region is CASSRRLNTDYYNSPLHF. The CDR3 DNA is TGTGCCAGCAGCCGTCGACTAAATACTGATTACTATAATTCACCCCTCCACTTT.

This sequence joins TRBV18 and TRBJ2-2; 8 bases match TRBD1. There are 15 residues in the CDR3. Germline V gives CDR1 KGHSH, CDR2 LQKENI. J lost 1 base, V lost 8 bases, and 6 bases had no gene match. The CDR3 here is CASRSGTGNTGELFF. Written as DNA, the CDR3 is TGTGCCAGCCGATCCGGGACAGGGAACACCGGGGAGCTGTTTTTT. Based on the CDR3 plus reference TRBV18 and TRBJ2-2, the full variable domain is NAGVMQNPRHLVRRRGQEARLRCSPMKGHSHVYWYRQLPEEGLKFMVYLQKENIIDESGMPKERFSAEFPKEGPSILRIQQVVRGDSAAYFCASRSGTGNTGELFFGEGSRLTVL.

In nucleotides, the CDR3 is TGTGCCAGCAGCTCCCCAGGGATCGGTTCACCCCTCCACTTT. Protein product: CASSSPGIGSPLHF. This chain links TRBV7-9 with TRBJ1-6, with D perhaps TRBD1 (5 bases). This CDR3 comprises 14 residues. The germline gives CDR1 SEHNR, CDR2 FQNEAQ (reference sequence). Deletions cut 4 bases from V and 9 bases from J, with 13 bases between. The whole variable domain, remainder taken from reference TRBV7-9 and TRBJ1-6, is DTGVSQNPRHKITKRGQNVTFRCDPISEHNRLYWYRQTLGQGPEFLTYFQNEAQLEKSRLLSDRFSAERPKGSFSTLEIQRTEQGDSAMYLCASSSPGIGSPLHFGNGTRLTVT.

This clone was picked up one time. This chain connects TRBV14 to TRBJ2-3; no firm D call. V dropped 4 bases and J dropped 1 base, with 15 bases sitting between them. This CDR3 region has 16 residues. CDR1 SGHDN and CDR2 FVKESK come from the germline V gene. In nucleotides, the CDR3 is TGTGCCAGCAGCCTCCGAGGCGTGGGTGGCACAGATACGCAGTATTTT. As protein: CASSLRGVGGTDTQYF.

The V and J genes are TRBV7-2 and TRBJ2-7, with TRBD2 identical over 7 bases. V dropped 5 bases and J dropped 5; count of bases not matched to a gene: 9. This CDR3 has 14 amino acids. Germline assignment: CDR1 SGHTA and CDR2 FQGNSA. CDR3 DNA sequence: TGTGCCAGCAGCGCCTCACTAGCGAAGAACGAGCAGTACTTC. Its protein product is CASSASLAKNEQYF. Looking up the rest from reference TRBV7-2 and TRBJ2-7 gives the full variable domain: GAGVSQSPSNKVTEKGKDVELRCDPISGHTALYWYRQSLGQGLEFLIYFQGNSAPDKSGLPSDRFSAERTGGSVSTLTIQRTQQEDSAVYLCASSASLAKNEQYFGPGTRLTVT.

The genes are TRBV5-4 and TRBJ2-5; 9 nucleotides align to TRBD2. The CDR3 totals 15 residues. Per the germline V gene, CDR1 is SGHNT and CDR2 is YYREEE (reference sequence). V was pared by 0 bases and J by 4 bases, with 4 bases of the junction left unmatched. The CDR3 loop is CASSLVSGSRETQYF. The CDR3 coding sequence is TGTGCCAGCAGCTTGGTTAGCGGGAGTAGAGAGACCCAGTACTTC.

The chain couples TRBV30 to TRBJ2-1, with D tentatively TRBD2 (7 bases). CDR3 size: 12 residues. Trimming shortened V by 2 bases and J by 7 bases, and 9 bases separated the two germline ends. From germline, CDR1 is GTSNPN and CDR2 SVGIG (reference sequence). CDR3 sequence: CAWSRGGNEQFF. Here the CDR3 DNA reads TGTGCCTGGAGTAGGGGGGGGAATGAGCAGTTCTTC.

The chain couples TRBV4-2 to TRBJ1-1; D is perhaps TRBD1 (6 bases). Deletions cut 5 bases from V and 1 base from J, with 14 bases between. CDR1 is LGHNA, CDR2 YNFKEQ, per germline. CDR3 size: 15 residues. Here the CDR3 DNA reads TGTGCCAGCAGCACATATACAGGGACGAACACTGAAGCTTTCTTT. Translating gives CASSTYTGTNTEAFF.

Here the CDR3 reads CASSRTGTYEQYF. CDR3 DNA: TGTGCCAGCAGTCGGACTGGCACCTACGAGCAGTACTTC. This rearrangement joins TRBV6-2 or TRBV6-3 to TRBJ2-7, with D tentatively TRBD2 (5 bases). This CDR3 region has 13 residues. V shed 5 bases and J shed 2 bases, with 10 bases lying between them. Germline CDR1 MNHEY, CDR2 SVGEGT.

The chain has TRBV6-2 or TRBV6-3 and TRBJ1-1; no reliable D call. The germline V and J ends were trimmed by 6 bases and 3 bases, with 8 bases remaining between them. Per the germline V gene, CDR1 is MNHEY and CDR2 is SVGEGT. The CDR3 runs 12 residues. CDR3 sequence: CASSRLDTEAFF. The CDR3 nucleotides are TGTGCCAGCAGCCGACTGGACACTGAAGCTTTCTTT.

The chain employs TRBV7-2 and TRBJ2-5, with 11 bases fitting TRBD2. Germline V CDR1 and CDR2: SGHTA, FQGNSA. This CDR3 comprises 17 residues. V dropped 5 bases and J dropped 4; count of bases not matched to a gene: 12. The CDR3 DNA follows: TGTGCCAGCAGCATGGGACTAGCGGTGGGATACGGAGAGACCCAGTACTTC. Protein: CASSMGLAVGYGETQYF.

The rearrangement joins TRBV4-3 to TRBJ2-1, with TRBD2 matching 11 bases. V was clipped by 3 bases and J by 3 bases; unmatched bases: 4. The CDR3 contains 16 residues. From germline, CDR1 is LGHNA and CDR2 YSLEER. CDR3 DNA: TGCGCCAGCAGCCACTCGGGACTAGCGGTCTACAATGAGCAGTTCTTC. It yields the protein CASSHSGLAVYNEQFF.

This clone was picked up one time. Relative to the germline gene, one junction end is altered; a read error may explain this. The chain recombines TRBV5-1 with TRBJ2-5; 16 nucleotides line up with TRBD2. The CDR3 runs to 16 residues. Per the germline V gene, CDR1 is SGHRS and CDR2 is YFSETQ. Written as DNA, the CDR3 is TGCGCCAGCAGCCCCGGGACTAGCGGGAGGGAAGAGAGCCAGTACTTC. This gives the protein CASSPGTSGREESQYF.

The V gene is TRBV7-2, the J gene TRBJ2-3; the D is unclear. The V gene's germline CDR1 is SGHTA and CDR2 FQGNSA. CDR3 size: 12 residues. Trimming removed 1 base from V and 11 bases from J, with 10 bases in between. The CDR3 sequence is CASSLDMSGQYF. In nucleotides, the CDR3 is TGTGCCAGCAGCTTAGACATGTCGGGGCAGTATTTT.

The rearrangement uses TRBV6-2 or TRBV6-3 and TRBJ2-5; 10 nucleotides align to TRBD1. The ends lost 2 bases at V and 6 bases at J; junction bases unmatched: 6. Per germline, CDR1 MNHEY and CDR2 SVGEGT. The CDR3 spans 15 residues. CDR3 sequence reads: CASSYGGTGAKTQYF. DNA for the CDR3: TGTGCCAGCAGTTACGGAGGGACAGGGGCTAAGACCCAGTACTTC.

This chain connects TRBV6-5 to TRBJ2-1; 10 bases line up with TRBD2. This CDR3 contains 14 residues. The junction had 7 bases not matched to a gene; V was cut back by 8 bases and J by 6 bases. Germline CDR1 is MNHEY and CDR2 is SVGAGI. The CDR3 sequence: CASRKAGGVNEQFF. The CDR3 coding sequence is TGTGCCAGCCGGAAAGCGGGAGGGGTCAATGAGCAGTTCTTC.

The rearrangement links TRBV7-3 to TRBJ2-6; TRBD1 might be the D (5 bases). Germline V gene lookup returns CDR1 SGHTA and CDR2 FQGTGA. The CDR3 runs to 16 residues. The ends were cut back, 7 bases at V and 0 bases at J, with 13 bases in the middle. CDR3 coding DNA: TGTGCCAGCAAACTTGACAGCAACTCTGGGGCCAACGTCCTGACTTTC. Translation: CASKLDSNSGANVLTF.

This clone was found once. V usage is TRBV11-2 and J usage is TRBJ2-1; D is possibly TRBD2 (6 bases). CDR1 and CDR2 (germline): SGHAT, FQNNGV. The CDR3 extends over 15 amino acids. Trimming pared 7 bases from V and 3 bases from J, leaving 16 bases between. CDR3 sequence: CASTAYGRDYNEQFF. Written as DNA, the CDR3 is TGTGCCAGCACCGCTTACGGGAGAGACTACAATGAGCAGTTCTTC. The full variable domain, completed using reference TRBV11-2 and TRBJ2-1, is EAGVAQSPRYKIIEKRQSVAFWCNPISGHATLYWYQQILGQGPKLLIQFQNNGVVDDSQLPKDRFSAERLKGVDSTLKIQPAKLEDSAVYLCASTAYGRDYNEQFFGPGTRLTVL.

The rearrangement links TRBV7-3 to TRBJ2-1; 10 bases are a match to TRBD2. Trimming removed 5 bases from V and 7 bases from J; junction bases left unmatched: 5. Germline lookup yields CDR1 SGHTA and CDR2 FQGTGA. CDR3 size: 14 residues. In nucleotides, the CDR3 is TGTGCCAGCAGCCCAGCGGGAGGGCCGAATGAGCAGTTCTTC. Protein: CASSPAGGPNEQFF.

The V and J genes are TRBV18 and TRBJ2-1; 8 positions match TRBD2. With 6 bases clipped from V and 4 bases from J, the junction kept 8 bases outside the gene matches. Germline V gives CDR1 KGHSH, CDR2 LQKENI. This CDR3 is built from 15 residues. The CDR3: CASSFLTGGYNEQFF. CDR3 DNA: TGTGCCAGCTCCTTCCTAACGGGGGGGTACAATGAGCAGTTCTTC.

The V and J genes are TRBV3-1 (or the pseudogene TRBV3-2) and TRBJ1-2, with TRBD1 matching 7 bases. CDR1 and CDR2 (germline): LGHDT, YNNKEL (reference sequence). The CDR3 is 19 amino acids. After removal of 0 bases from V and 5 bases from J, the junction contained 18 bases not matched to a gene. The CDR3 sequence is CASSQDRIGGTQGDYGYTF. CDR3 in DNA: TGTGCCAGCAGCCAAGATAGAATCGGGGGTACGCAGGGGGATTATGGCTACACCTTC.

V gene TRBV27 combines with J gene TRBJ1-2, with D maybe TRBD1 (5 bases). The CDR3 is 13 amino acids. V was pared by 8 bases and J by 3 bases, with 13 bases between. Germline CDR1 MNHEY, CDR2 SMNVEV (reference sequence). The CDR3 here is CASAGGRDYGYTF. The CDR3 bases are TGTGCCAGCGCGGGGGGAAGAGACTATGGCTACACCTTC.

CDR3 sequence (DNA): TGTGCCAGCAGCGTTGGCGGGAGGGCGGGGACAGATACGCAGTATTTT. Translating gives CASSVGGRAGTDTQYF. This chain connects TRBV9 to TRBJ2-3, with 9 bases matching TRBD2. This CDR3 has 16 amino acids. From germline, CDR1 is SGDLS and CDR2 YYNGEE. Losses at the gene ends were 2 bases for V and 3 bases for J; bases not matched to a gene: 7.